The 16 T cell receptor beta chains below all came from one sample that was sequenced in a study of CXCR3-negative and CXCR3-positive naive CD8 T cells. The authors made the TRB cDNA libraries by 5' RACE using UMI labels. Following a re-call of the 5' RACE reads, TCRdb has one entry per CDR3 protein and lacks DNA. The repertoire shows 41,000 or so distinct CDR3 sequences; the top ten hold around 1.9%. Material for sequencing was naive CXCR3- CD8+ T cells from blood. The subset was: CD45RO-CCR7+CD27+CD95- naive CD8+ T cells lacking CXCR3 (TNR3-). All receptors come from a human donor in good health. Some clones in this sample may be carry-over from other donors' samples.

The chain uses TRBV7-6 and TRBJ1-2; the D call from TCRdb, TRBD1, cannot be confirmed without DNA. The CDR3 runs 16 residues. CDR1 is SGHVS and CDR2 is FNYEAQ in the germline V gene. The CDR3 spells CASSLLRDRGIYGYTF.

The CDR3 loop is CASSYSGPQGETQYF. The gene calls are TRBV6-6 and TRBJ2-5; as DNA is missing, the TRBD2 call by TCRdb cannot be tested. This CDR3 has 15 amino acids. Germline CDR1 is MNHNY and CDR2 is SVGAGI (reference sequence).

This clonotype shows up as medium-sized by frequency. V gene TRBV7-3 combines with J gene TRBJ2-5; with no DNA, the TCRdb D assignment of TRBD2 cannot be verified. The CDR3 is made up of 15 amino acids. Germline V gene sequence: CDR1 SGHTA, CDR2 FQGTGA. CDR3 sequence reads: CASSASGEKGETQYF.

This sequence joins TRBV5-1 and TRBJ2-2. The CDR3 spans 12 residues. From germline, CDR1 is SGHRS and CDR2 YFSETQ. This CDR3 is CASSPNTGELFF. The full variable domain, with the rest looked up from reference TRBV5-1 and TRBJ2-2, is KAGVTQTPRYLIKTRGQQVTLSCSPISGHRSVSWYQQTPGQGLQFLFEYFSETQRNKGNFPGRFSGRQFSNSRSEMNVSTLELGDSALYLCASSPNTGELFFGEGSRLTVL.

The J gene is TRBJ2-2, the V gene TRBV29-1. The CDR3 runs to 13 residues. Germline V gene lookup returns CDR1 SQVTM and CDR2 ANQGSEA. CDR3 residues: CSVEVPNTGELFF.

This chain connects TRBV7-8 to TRBJ1-4; as DNA is missing, the TRBD1 call by TCRdb cannot be tested. Germline V gene lookup returns CDR1 SGHVS and CDR2 FQNEAQ. The CDR3 runs to 17 residues. The CDR3 sequence: CASSVSPGVGTNEKLFF.

The chain employs TRBV5-4 and TRBJ2-3; TCRdb calls TRBD2, which cannot be checked without DNA. The germline V gene has CDR1 SGHNT and CDR2 YYREEE (reference sequence). This CDR3 comprises 15 residues. The CDR3 spells CASSLVSGNTDTQYF.

The rearrangement uses TRBV12-3 or TRBV12-4 and TRBJ1-4; the TRBD1 assignment by TCRdb is unverifiable without DNA. The CDR3 is 16 amino acids. CDR3 sequence reads: CASSQGADATNEKLFF.

The rearrangement joins TRBV6-2 or TRBV6-3 to TRBJ1-2; TCRdb picks TRBD1, but there is no DNA to check that call. Germline CDR1 is MNHEY and CDR2 is SVGEGT. The CDR3 sequence is 13 residues long. CDR3 sequence: CASSTGQANGYTF.

This chain connects TRBV27 to TRBJ2-7. In germline, CDR1 is MNHEY, CDR2 SMNVEV (reference sequence). The length of the CDR3 is 13 residues. The CDR3 here is CASSSPATYEQYF.

The chain joins TRBV11-2 to TRBJ2-7; TCRdb gives TRBD1 as the D gene, but with no DNA this cannot be confirmed. The CDR3 length is 16 residues. Germline CDR1 is SGHAT and CDR2 is FQNNGV. CDR3: CASSLVWTESSYEQYF. Drawing the rest from reference TRBV11-2 and TRBJ2-7, the complete variable domain is EAGVAQSPRYKIIEKRQSVAFWCNPISGHATLYWYQQILGQGPKLLIQFQNNGVVDDSQLPKDRFSAERLKGVDSTLKIQPAKLEDSAVYLCASSLVWTESSYEQYFGPGTRLTVT.

CDR3 region: CASTTGAGHSYEQYF. The genes are TRBV6-2 or TRBV6-3 and TRBJ2-7; TCRdb gives TRBD1 as the D gene, but with no DNA this cannot be confirmed. CDR1 is MNHEY, CDR2 SVGEGT, per germline. This CDR3 has 15 residues.

V is TRBV20-1 and J is TRBJ2-1; without DNA, the TCRdb call of TRBD2 cannot be checked. CDR3 length: 18 amino acids. The germline gives CDR1 DFQATT, CDR2 SNEGSKA (reference sequence). This CDR3 reads CSARDPVGLAGVYNEQFF.

This chain uses TRBV7-9 with TRBJ2-1; TCRdb calls TRBD1, which cannot be checked without DNA. Per germline, CDR1 SEHNR and CDR2 FQNEAQ (reference sequence). This CDR3 has 15 residues. CDR3 amino acids: CASSLVGTHYNEQFF.

V usage is TRBV29-1 and J usage is TRBJ1-1. CDR1 and CDR2 from the germline V gene are SQVTM and ANQGSEA. This CDR3 comprises 13 residues. The CDR3 sequence is CSVEAGMNTEAFF.

J is TRBJ2-3 and V is TRBV20-1; with no DNA, the TCRdb D assignment of TRBD1 cannot be verified. This CDR3 spans 16 amino acids. Per germline, CDR1 DFQATT and CDR2 SNEGSKA (reference sequence). The CDR3 protein is CSARDPGTGDTDTQYF.